A selection of T cell receptor beta chains follows, all from one sample in a study of cytomegalovirus exposure and HLA in healthy donors. Clones were read by immunoSEQ multiplex PCR, and TCRdb kept only the in-frame ones, dropping some. Of 150,000 or so clones in the sample, approximately 85% are singletons; the top ten hold about 9.3%. Sequencing was carried out using PBMCs. The receptor set was obtained from a man aged 18-30 years in good health and CMV-seropositive. Each CDR3 is given with its conserved first and last residue. D genes are given only for firm matches. Expanded clones get a size class; other rows say once, few or many, or leave the size out.

>TRBV7-9|-|TRBJ1-5|-
CASSLEQGSNQPQHF
TGTGCCAGCAGCTTAGAGCAGGGGTCGAATCAGCCCCAGCATTTT
>TRBV6-1|-|TRBJ2-7|TRBD1
CASSKTGWGENEQYF
TGTGCCAGCAGTAAGACAGGGTGGGGAGAAAACGAGCAGTACTTC
>TRBV4-3|-|TRBJ2-1|TRBD1
CASSQAGTDNEQFF
TGCGCCAGCAGCCAAGCCGGGACAGACAATGAGCAGTTCTTC
>TRBV19|once|TRBJ1-1|-
CASSSGYTEAFF
TGTGCCAGTAGCTCAGGGTACACTGAAGCTTTCTTT
>TRBV6-5|-|TRBJ2-5|-
CASSRRVQETQYF
TGTGCCAGCAGTAGACGGGTCCAAGAGACCCAGTACTTC
>TRBV4-1|-|TRBJ2-5|TRBD2
CASSQDGSGGPWETQYF
TGCGCCAGCAGCCAAGATGGGTCGGGGGGGCCTTGGGAGACCCAGTACTTC
>TRBV6-1|few|TRBJ2-7|TRBD2
CASSGGGSRTYEQYF
TGTGCCAGCAGTGGGGGGGGATCCCGTACCTACGAGCAGTACTTC
>TRBV5-1|-|TRBJ2-4|TRBD2
CASSLLAEDIQYF
TGCGCCAGCAGCTTGCTAGCGGAAGACATTCAGTACTTC
>TRBV19|-|TRBJ2-7|TRBD1
CASSTPTGGRSYEQYF
TGTGCCAGTAGCACGCCAACAGGGGGCCGATCGTACGAGCAGTACTTC
>TRBV6-1|-|TRBJ1-6|TRBD1
CASNGQGIYSPLHF
TGTGCCAGCAATGGACAGGGAATATATTCACCCCTCCACTTT
>TRBV25-1|-|TRBJ1-5|TRBD1
CASRGQARPQHF
TGTGCCAGCAGGGGACAGGCTCGGCCCCAGCATTTT
>TRBV11-2|-|TRBJ1-2|TRBD1
CASLQQGGDGYTF
TGTGCCAGCCTTCAACAGGGGGGGGATGGCTACACCTTC
>TRBV6-1|-|TRBJ2-1|-
CASVGPLDEQFF
TGTGCCAGCGTTGGGCCACTGGATGAGCAGTTCTTC
>TRBV13|-|TRBJ2-1|-
CASSPRSPRSNEQFF
TGTGCCAGCAGCCCCAGGTCCCCCCGCAGCAATGAGCAGTTCTTC
>TRBV10-3|-|TRBJ1-1|-
CAISELANTEAFF
TGTGCCATCAGTGAGCTGGCGAACACTGAAGCTTTCTTT
>TRBV4-3|once|TRBJ1-5|TRBD1
CASSQEDRNNQPQHF
TGCGCCAGCAGCCAGGAGGACAGGAACAATCAGCCCCAGCATTTT
>TRBV28|-|TRBJ2-3|-
CASSSFTDTQYF
TGTGCCAGCAGTTCTTTCACAGATACGCAGTATTTT
>TRBV2|once|TRBJ1-2|TRBD1
CASSSTGVGYTF
TGTGCCAGCAGTTCAACAGGGGTCGGCTACACCTTC
>TRBV5-4|-|TRBJ1-1|TRBD1
CASSTRDRYTEAFF
TGTGCCAGCAGCACAAGGGACAGATACACTGAAGCTTTCTTT
>TRBV4-1|-|TRBJ1-1|-
CASSQDYRAIGGTEAFF
TGCGCCAGCAGCCAAGATTATCGGGCAATCGGGGGAACTGAAGCTTTCTTT
>TRBV6-5|-|TRBJ1-2|-
CASSYYLGAGAIGYTF
TGTGCCAGCAGTTATTATCTGGGGGCTGGGGCTATTGGCTACACCTTC
>TRBV7-7|-|TRBJ2-3|TRBD2
CASSLDGGVGDTQYF
TGTGCTAGCAGCTTAGACGGGGGGGTTGGGGATACGCAGTATTTT
>TRBV2|-|TRBJ2-4|-
CASSDGLAKNIQYF
TGTGCCAGCAGTGATGGCTTAGCCAAAAACATTCAGTACTTC
>TRBV7-2|-|TRBJ2-3|TRBD1
CASSFDRGVGGPQYF
TGTGCCAGCAGCTTTGACAGGGGTGTTGGTGGCCCGCAGTATTTT
>TRBV7-9|-|TRBJ2-1|-
CASSHGYQGNEQFF
TGTGCCAGCAGCCACGGTTATCAGGGTAATGAGCAGTTCTTC
>TRBV10-3|-|TRBJ1-2|-
CAISGRGYGYTF
TGTGCCATCAGTGGAAGAGGCTATGGCTACACCTTC
>TRBV6-6|-|TRBJ2-7|-
CASSQLYEQYF
TGTGCCAGCAGCCAACTCTACGAGCAGTACTTC
>TRBV7-9|-|TRBJ2-7|TRBD1
CASSGTGVYEQYF
TGTGCCAGCAGCGGGACAGGGGTCTACGAGCAGTACTTC
>TRBV5-1|-|TRBJ1-6|TRBD1
CASSLDGTGGVNSPLHF
TGCGCCAGCAGCTTGGACGGGACAGGGGGTGTTAATTCACCCCTCCACTTT
>TRBV5-1|-|TRBJ2-3|-
CASSSGRGEDTQYF
TGCGCCAGCAGCTCGGGCAGGGGTGAAGATACGCAGTATTTT
>TRBV5-1|few|TRBJ1-4|TRBD1
CASTSGQGGEKLFF
TGCGCCAGCACCTCGGGACAGGGAGGTGAAAAACTGTTTTTT
>TRBV7-9|-|TRBJ2-1|TRBD2
CASSPGTSGYNEQFF
TGTGCCAGCAGTCCCGGGACTAGCGGGTACAATGAGCAGTTCTTC
>TRBV5-4|-|TRBJ2-3|TRBD2
CASSLANPGASGGGTQYF
TGTGCCAGCAGCTTGGCCAATCCGGGGGCCTCGGGAGGGGGTACGCAGTATTTT
>TRBV4-1|-|TRBJ2-7|-
CASSQEGQGGFYEQYF
TGCGCCAGCAGCCAAGAAGGGCAGGGGGGTTTCTACGAGCAGTACTTC
>TRBV5-1|-|TRBJ2-7|-
CASSNRELLGGISYEQYF
TGCGCCAGCAGCAACCGCGAATTGCTCGGCGGGATCTCCTACGAGCAGTACTTC
>TRBV18|-|TRBJ2-7|-
CASSPRPISENEQYF
TGTGCCAGCTCACCTCGCCCAATATCGGAGAACGAGCAGTACTTC
>TRBV9|-|TRBJ2-7|TRBD2
CASSVGEGYEQYF
TGTGCCAGCAGCGTAGGGGAGGGCTACGAGCAGTACTTC
>TRBV15|-|TRBJ1-1|-
CATSKRQAGTEAFF
TGTGCCACCAGCAAGAGACAGGCCGGTACTGAAGCTTTCTTT
>TRBV4-1|-|TRBJ1-2|-
CASSQFSRGRRYGYTF
TGCGCCAGCAGCCAATTCAGCAGGGGAAGAAGGTATGGCTACACCTTC
>TRBV27|-|TRBJ1-2|-
CASRAQTAYGYTF
TGTGCCAGCAGGGCACAGACAGCTTATGGCTACACCTTC
>TRBV6-5|-|TRBJ2-3|-
CASSLLRGSTDTQYF
TGTGCCAGCAGTCTTTTGCGGGGTAGCACAGATACGCAGTATTTT
>TRBV7-3|-|TRBJ2-2|-
CASSLTPGDGYTGELFF
TGTGCCAGCAGCTTAACTCCAGGGGATGGGTACACCGGGGAGCTGTTTTTT
>TRBV30|-|TRBJ1-6|-
CAWSSLTSSYNSPLHF
TGTGCCTGGAGTTCTTTAACGAGCTCCTATAATTCACCCCTCCACTTT
>TRBV12-2|-|TRBJ1-2|-
CASRPSGGANYGYTF
TGTGCAAGTCGCCCAAGCGGGGGAGCTAACTATGGCTACACCTTC
>TRBV9|-|TRBJ2-7|-
CASSVWEEDYEQYF
TGTGCCAGCAGCGTATGGGAGGAGGACTACGAGCAGTACTTC
>TRBV6-1|-|TRBJ2-5|TRBD1
CASSELRGETQYF
TGTGCCAGCAGTGAGCTCAGGGGGGAGACCCAGTACTTC
>TRBV2|-|TRBJ2-3|-
CASSSEVDTQYF
TGTGCCAGCTCTAGCGAGGTAGATACGCAGTATTTT
>TRBV5-1|-|TRBJ1-5|-
CASSLDGVSNQPQHF
TGCGCCAGCAGCTTGGACGGGGTTAGCAATCAGCCCCAGCATTTT
>TRBV9|-|TRBJ2-7|-
CASSVGAEDYEQYF
TGTGCCAGCAGCGTAGGCGCGGAAGACTACGAGCAGTACTTC
>TRBV4-3|-|TRBJ2-3|TRBD2
CASSQGGRLAGVTDTQYF
TGCGCCAGCAGCCAAGGGGGGCGACTAGCGGGGGTGACAGATACGCAGTATTTT
>TRBV7-9|-|TRBJ2-7|TRBD1
CASSGGGQGAFYEQYF
TGTGCCAGCAGCGGCGGCGGACAGGGGGCATTCTACGAGCAGTACTTC
>TRBV4-1|once|TRBJ2-3|TRBD2
CASSQGGTSGGVTIADTQYF
TGCGCCAGCAGCCAAGGCGGGACTAGCGGGGGGGTGACAATAGCAGATACGCAGTATTTT
>TRBV5-6|few|TRBJ1-5|-
CASSGGINQPQHF
TGTGCCAGCAGTGGCGGGATTAATCAGCCCCAGCATTTT